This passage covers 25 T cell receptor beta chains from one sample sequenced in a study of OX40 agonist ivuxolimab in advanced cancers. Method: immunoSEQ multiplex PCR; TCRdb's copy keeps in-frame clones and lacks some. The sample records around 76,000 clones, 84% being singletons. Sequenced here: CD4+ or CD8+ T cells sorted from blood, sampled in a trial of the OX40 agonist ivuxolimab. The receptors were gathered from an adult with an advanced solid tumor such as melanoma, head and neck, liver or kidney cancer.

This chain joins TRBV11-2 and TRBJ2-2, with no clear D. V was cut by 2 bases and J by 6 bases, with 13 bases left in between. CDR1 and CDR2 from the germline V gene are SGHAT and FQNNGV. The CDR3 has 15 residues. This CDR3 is CASSLYSSRAGELFF. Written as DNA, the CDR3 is TGTGCCAGCAGCTTATACTCTAGTCGGGCCGGGGAGCTGTTTTTT.

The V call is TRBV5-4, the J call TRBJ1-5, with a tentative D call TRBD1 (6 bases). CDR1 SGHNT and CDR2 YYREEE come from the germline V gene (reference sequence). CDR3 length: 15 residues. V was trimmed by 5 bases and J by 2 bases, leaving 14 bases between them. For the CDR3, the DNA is TGTGCCAGCAGTTCAGGGGTCGGGGGCAATCAGCCCCAGCATTTT. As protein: CASSSGVGGNQPQHF.

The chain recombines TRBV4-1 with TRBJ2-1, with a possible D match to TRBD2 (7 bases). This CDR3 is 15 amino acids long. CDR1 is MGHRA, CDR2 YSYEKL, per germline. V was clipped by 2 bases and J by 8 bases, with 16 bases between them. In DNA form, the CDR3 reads TGCGCCAGCAGCCAATACTATACAGGGAGGGATGAGCAGTTCTTC. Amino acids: CASSQYYTGRDEQFF.

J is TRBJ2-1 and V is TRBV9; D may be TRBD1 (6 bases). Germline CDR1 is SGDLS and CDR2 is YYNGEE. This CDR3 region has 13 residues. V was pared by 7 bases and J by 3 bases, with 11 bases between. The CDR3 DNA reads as TGTGCCAGCGGGGGCTCGGGCTACAATGAGCAGTTCTTC. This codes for CASGGSGYNEQFF.

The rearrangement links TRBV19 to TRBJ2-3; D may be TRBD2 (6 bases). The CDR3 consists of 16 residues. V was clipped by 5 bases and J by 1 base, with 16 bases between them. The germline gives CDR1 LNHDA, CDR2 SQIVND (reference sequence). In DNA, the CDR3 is TGTGCCAGTAGTCCTAGGGAGGAGGGCCGCACAGATACGCAGTATTTT. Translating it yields CASSPREEGRTDTQYF.

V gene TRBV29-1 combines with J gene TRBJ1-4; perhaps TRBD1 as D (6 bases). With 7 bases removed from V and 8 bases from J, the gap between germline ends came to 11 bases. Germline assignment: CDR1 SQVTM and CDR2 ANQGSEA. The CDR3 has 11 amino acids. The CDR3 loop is CSANRAEKLFF. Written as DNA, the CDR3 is TGCAGCGCCAACAGGGCGGAAAAACTGTTTTTT.

Here the CDR3 reads CASSYSGVNEQFF. In DNA, the CDR3 is TGTGCCAGCAGTTACTCGGGGGTAAATGAGCAGTTCTTC. The V and J genes are TRBV6-5 and TRBJ2-1; D may be TRBD1 or TRBD2 (5 bases each). The length of the CDR3 is 13 residues. From germline, CDR1 is MNHEY and CDR2 SVGAGI. The V and J ends lost 0 bases and 7 bases respectively, with 7 bases between them.

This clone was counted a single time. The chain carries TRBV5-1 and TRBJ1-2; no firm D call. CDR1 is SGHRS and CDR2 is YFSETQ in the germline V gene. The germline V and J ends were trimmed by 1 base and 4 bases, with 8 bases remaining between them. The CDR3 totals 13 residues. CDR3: CASSLTASYGYTF. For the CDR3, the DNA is TGCGCCAGCAGCTTGACAGCGTCCTATGGCTACACCTTC.

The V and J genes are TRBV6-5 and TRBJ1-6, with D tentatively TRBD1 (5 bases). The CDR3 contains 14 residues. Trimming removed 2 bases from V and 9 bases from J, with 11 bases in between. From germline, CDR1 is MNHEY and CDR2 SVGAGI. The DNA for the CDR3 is TGTGCCAGCAGTTACGACAGACTTGCTTCACCCCTCCACTTT. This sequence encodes CASSYDRLASPLHF.

CDR3 in DNA: TGTGCCACCCGACCGGGACAGGGCGGCCCAGGGGAAAAACTGTTTTTT. This sequence encodes CATRPGQGGPGEKLFF. V and J are TRBV2 and TRBJ1-4; 9 bases are a match to TRBD1. V trimming: 10 bases; J trimming: 8 bases; junction bases outside the gene matches: 17. The length of the CDR3 is 16 residues. Per germline, CDR1 SNHLY and CDR2 FYNNEI.

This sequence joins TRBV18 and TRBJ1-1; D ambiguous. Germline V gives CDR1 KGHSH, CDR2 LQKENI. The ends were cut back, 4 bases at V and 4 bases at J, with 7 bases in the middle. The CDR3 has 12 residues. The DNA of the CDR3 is TGTGCCAGCTCACAGGAGGCCACTGAAGCTTTCTTT. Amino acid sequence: CASSQEATEAFF. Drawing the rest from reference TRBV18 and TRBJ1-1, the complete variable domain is NAGVMQNPRHLVRRRGQEARLRCSPMKGHSHVYWYRQLPEEGLKFMVYLQKENIIDESGMPKERFSAEFPKEGPSILRIQQVVRGDSAAYFCASSQEATEAFFGQGTRLTVV.

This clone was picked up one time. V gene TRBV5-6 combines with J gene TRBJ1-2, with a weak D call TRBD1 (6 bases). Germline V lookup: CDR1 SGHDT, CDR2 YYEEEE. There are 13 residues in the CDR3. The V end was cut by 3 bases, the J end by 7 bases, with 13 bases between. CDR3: CASSSGQIIGYTF. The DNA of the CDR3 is TGTGCCAGCAGCTCCGGACAGATTATTGGCTACACCTTC.

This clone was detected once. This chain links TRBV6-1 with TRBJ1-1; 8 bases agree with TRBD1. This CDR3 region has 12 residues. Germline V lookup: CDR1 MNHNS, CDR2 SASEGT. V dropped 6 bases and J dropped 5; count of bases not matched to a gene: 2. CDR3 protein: CASRGQATEAFF. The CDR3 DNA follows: TGTGCCAGCAGGGGACAGGCTACTGAAGCTTTCTTT.

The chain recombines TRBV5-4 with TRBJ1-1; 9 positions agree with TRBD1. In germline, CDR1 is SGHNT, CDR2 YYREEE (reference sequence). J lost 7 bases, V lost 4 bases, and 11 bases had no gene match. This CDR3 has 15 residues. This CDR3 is CASSPDFGQGHEAFF. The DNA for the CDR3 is TGTGCCAGCAGCCCTGACTTTGGACAGGGGCATGAAGCTTTCTTT.

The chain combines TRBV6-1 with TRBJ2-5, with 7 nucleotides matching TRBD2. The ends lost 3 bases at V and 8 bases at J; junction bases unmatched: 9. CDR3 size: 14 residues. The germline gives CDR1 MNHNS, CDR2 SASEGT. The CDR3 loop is CASSEGTTKRTQYF. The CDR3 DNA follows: TGTGCCAGCAGTGAGGGGACTACAAAGAGAACCCAGTACTTC.

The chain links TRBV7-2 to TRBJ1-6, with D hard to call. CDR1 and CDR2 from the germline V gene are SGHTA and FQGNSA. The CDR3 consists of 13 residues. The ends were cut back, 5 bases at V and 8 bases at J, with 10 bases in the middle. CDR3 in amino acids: CASSTQLDSPLHF. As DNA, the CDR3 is TGTGCCAGCAGCACCCAGTTAGATTCACCCCTCCACTTT.

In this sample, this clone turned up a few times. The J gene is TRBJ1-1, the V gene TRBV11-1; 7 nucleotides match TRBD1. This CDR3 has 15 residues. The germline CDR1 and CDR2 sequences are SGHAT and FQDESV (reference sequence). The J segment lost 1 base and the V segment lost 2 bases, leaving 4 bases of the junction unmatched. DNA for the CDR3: TGTGCCAGCAGCTTAATGGGACAGACGAACACTGAAGCTTTCTTT. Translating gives CASSLMGQTNTEAFF.

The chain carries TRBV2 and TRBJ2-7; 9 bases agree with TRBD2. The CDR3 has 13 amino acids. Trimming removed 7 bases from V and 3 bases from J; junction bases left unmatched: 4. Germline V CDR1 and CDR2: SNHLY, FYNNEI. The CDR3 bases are TGTGCCAGCAAAGGACTAGCGTTCTACGAGCAGTACTTC. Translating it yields CASKGLAFYEQYF.

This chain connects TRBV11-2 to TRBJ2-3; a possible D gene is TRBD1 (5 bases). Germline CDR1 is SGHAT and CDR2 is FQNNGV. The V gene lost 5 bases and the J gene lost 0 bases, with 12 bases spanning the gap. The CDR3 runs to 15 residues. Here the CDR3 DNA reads TGTGCCAGCAGCCGCGGCACAGGAAGCACAGATACGCAGTATTTT. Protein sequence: CASSRGTGSTDTQYF.

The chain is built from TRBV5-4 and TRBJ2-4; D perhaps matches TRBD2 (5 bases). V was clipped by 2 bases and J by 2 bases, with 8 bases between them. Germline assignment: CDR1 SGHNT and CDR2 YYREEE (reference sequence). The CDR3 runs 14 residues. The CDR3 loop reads CASSLMDSKNIQYF. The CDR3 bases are TGTGCCAGCAGCTTAATGGACTCCAAAAACATTCAGTACTTC.

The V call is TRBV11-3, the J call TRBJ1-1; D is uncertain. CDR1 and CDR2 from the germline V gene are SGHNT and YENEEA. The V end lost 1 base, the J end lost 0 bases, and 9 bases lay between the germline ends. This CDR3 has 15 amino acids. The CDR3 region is CASSLGGGLNTEAFF. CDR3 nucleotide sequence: TGTGCCAGCAGCTTAGGCGGAGGTTTGAACACTGAAGCTTTCTTT.

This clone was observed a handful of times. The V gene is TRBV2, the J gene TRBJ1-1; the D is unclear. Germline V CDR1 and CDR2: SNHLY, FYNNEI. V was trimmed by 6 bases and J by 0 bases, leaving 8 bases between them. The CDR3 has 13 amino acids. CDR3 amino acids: CASRREMNTEAFF. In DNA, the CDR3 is TGTGCCAGCAGGCGAGAGATGAACACTGAAGCTTTCTTT. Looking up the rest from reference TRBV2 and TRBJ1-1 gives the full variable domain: EPEVTQTPSHQVTQMGQEVILRCVPISNHLYFYWYRQILGQKVEFLVSFYNNEISEKSEIFDDQFSVERPDGSNFTLKIRSTKLEDSAMYFCASRREMNTEAFFGQGTRLTVV.

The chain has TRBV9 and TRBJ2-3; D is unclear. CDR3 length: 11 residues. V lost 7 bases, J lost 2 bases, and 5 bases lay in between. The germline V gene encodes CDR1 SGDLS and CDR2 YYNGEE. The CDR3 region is CASGITDTQYF. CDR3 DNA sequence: TGTGCCAGCGGTATCACAGATACGCAGTATTTT.

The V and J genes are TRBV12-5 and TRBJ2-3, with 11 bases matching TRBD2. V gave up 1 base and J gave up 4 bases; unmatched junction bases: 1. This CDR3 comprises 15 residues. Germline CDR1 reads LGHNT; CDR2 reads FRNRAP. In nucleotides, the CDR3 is TGTGCTAGTGGTTTGGAACTAGCGGGAGCAGATACGCAGTATTTT. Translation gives CASGLELAGADTQYF.

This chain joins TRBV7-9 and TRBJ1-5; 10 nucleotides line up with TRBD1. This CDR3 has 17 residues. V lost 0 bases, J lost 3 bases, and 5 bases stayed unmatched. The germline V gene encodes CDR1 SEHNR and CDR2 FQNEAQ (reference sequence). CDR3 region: CASSLARQGAINQPQHF. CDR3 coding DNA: TGTGCCAGCAGCTTAGCCCGACAGGGGGCCATCAATCAGCCCCAGCATTTT. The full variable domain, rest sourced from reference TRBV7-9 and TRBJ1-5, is DTGVSQNPRHKITKRGQNVTFRCDPISEHNRLYWYRQTLGQGPEFLTYFQNEAQLEKSRLLSDRFSAERPKGSFSTLEIQRTEQGDSAMYLCASSLARQGAINQPQHFGDGTRLSIL.